These 32 T cell receptor beta chains came from one sample sequenced in a study of cytomegalovirus exposure and HLA in healthy donors (dated by TCRdb to about 2017). Library preparation used the immunoSEQ multiplex PCR assay. For the multiplex PCR, a mixture combining 60 forward primers for TCR Vbeta segments and 13 reverse primers for TCR Jbeta segments was used. TCRdb re-hosts the immuneACCESS table, in-frame sequences only. Its copies lack some clones; in the studies checked, an unresolved V gene accounts for under half of them, and the cause for the rest is not known. In this sample the table shows tens of thousands of clones, 70% to 85% of which occur a single time. The ten top clones hold about 4% of the sample. Sequencing was performed on PBMCs. These receptor sequences come from a man in his fifties in good health and CMV-seronegative.

The rearrangement links TRBV7-2 to TRBJ2-1; 10 positions match TRBD2. Germline V gene sequence: CDR1 SGHTA, CDR2 FQGNSA. This CDR3 spans 18 amino acids. V lost 4 bases and J lost 3; bases outside the gene matches: 12. The CDR3 loop is CASSSSPTSGTFYNEQFF. The DNA for the CDR3 is TGTGCCAGCAGCTCCTCACCAACTAGCGGGACCTTCTACAATGAGCAGTTCTTC.

The rearrangement uses TRBV28 and TRBJ2-3; unclear D gene. The CDR3 contains 14 residues. Germline CDR1 and CDR2: MDHEN and SYDVKM. V lost 5 bases and J 0 bases, leaving 9 bases between the germline ends. DNA of the CDR3: TGTGCCAGCAGTCCCGAGTCGAGCACAGATACGCAGTATTTT. Protein: CASSPESSTDTQYF.

The chain recombines TRBV27 with TRBJ1-1; D is unresolved. The CDR3 totals 15 residues. The V end was cut by 1 base, the J end by 8 bases, with 17 bases between. From germline, CDR1 is MNHEY and CDR2 SMNVEV (reference sequence). The CDR3: CASSLFRERSVEAFF. DNA for the CDR3: TGTGCCAGCAGTTTATTCCGGGAAAGGAGCGTAGAAGCTTTCTTT.

DNA for the CDR3: TGTGCCAGCTTGCAGGGAGGAGATACTAATGAAAAACTGTTTTTT. Translating gives CASLQGGDTNEKLFF. The J gene is TRBJ1-4, the V gene TRBV28; D perhaps matches TRBD1 (5 bases). The CDR3 has 15 residues. Trimming shortened V by 8 bases and J by 2 bases, and 15 bases separated the two germline ends. Looked up from germline, CDR1 is MDHEN and CDR2 is SYDVKM.

This clone was detected once. This sequence joins TRBV10-3 and TRBJ1-2, with D possibly matching TRBD1 (6 bases). Germline assignment: CDR1 ENHRY and CDR2 SYGVKD. The CDR3 totals 17 residues. The V end lost 5 bases, the J end lost 1 base, and 20 bases lay between the germline ends. CDR3 residues: CAISPGEGTTFNYGYTF. The CDR3 coding sequence is TGTGCCATCAGTCCTGGAGAGGGGACAACGTTTAACTATGGCTACACCTTC.

J is TRBJ1-1 and V is TRBV14; perhaps TRBD1 as D (5 bases). CDR1 SGHDN and CDR2 FVKESK come from the germline V gene. The CDR3 covers 16 residues. Trimming shortened V by 4 bases and J by 6 bases, and 21 bases separated the two germline ends. CDR3 DNA: TGTGCCAGCAGCCCGCACGTGGGACTCCTTATTTCTGAAGCTTTCTTT. The encoded protein is CASSPHVGLLISEAFF.

The CDR3 region is CASSPGQGTNSYEQYF. As DNA, the CDR3 is TGCGCCAGCAGCCCCGGACAGGGGACGAACTCCTACGAGCAGTACTTC. This sequence joins TRBV5-1 and TRBJ2-7, with 9 bases aligning to TRBD1. The germline gives CDR1 SGHRS, CDR2 YFSETQ. J lost 0 bases, V lost 4 bases, and 8 bases had no gene match. CDR3 length equals 16 residues.

The chain carries TRBV14 and TRBJ1-2; 7 nucleotides line up with TRBD1. J lost 10 bases, V lost 0 bases, and 5 bases had no gene match. CDR3 length: 13 residues. Germline V lookup: CDR1 SGHDN, CDR2 FVKESK. Written as DNA, the CDR3 is TGTGCCAGCAGCCAAGATAGGGGGCAGGCCTACACCTTC. Protein product: CASSQDRGQAYTF.

This clone was found once. An end of the junction does not agree with germline; a read error may underlie this. V and J are TRBV7-9 and TRBJ2-2; tentative D call: TRBD2 (5 bases). Germline values: CDR1 SEHNR, CDR2 FQNEAQ (reference sequence). This CDR3 spans 16 amino acids. The CDR3 loop reads CSSSSGNVLRAGELFF. The CDR3 DNA reads TGTTCCAGCAGCTCGGGGAATGTTCTACGGGCCGGGGAGCTGTTTTTT.

The J gene is TRBJ1-1, the V gene TRBV5-5; 7 positions match TRBD1. CDR1 SGHKS and CDR2 YYEKEE come from the germline V gene (reference sequence). V trimming: 0 bases; J trimming: 5 bases; junction bases outside the gene matches: 4. The CDR3 covers 14 residues. The CDR3 loop is CASSLVAGGTEAFF. DNA of the CDR3: TGTGCCAGCAGCTTGGTGGCAGGGGGGACTGAAGCTTTCTTT.

In its sample, this clone was seen a few times. The V gene is TRBV7-9, the J gene TRBJ1-1; 10 bases align to TRBD1. V gave up 4 bases and J gave up 2 bases; unmatched junction bases: 4. The CDR3 totals 15 residues. The germline V gene has CDR1 SEHNR and CDR2 FQNEAQ (reference sequence). The CDR3, as DNA: TGTGCCAGCAGCTCGGGACAGGGGCCTAACACTGAAGCTTTCTTT. This encodes CASSSGQGPNTEAFF.

This clone was observed once. The CDR3 nucleotides are TGCAGCGCCGTAACCGGGGGGGATGCCCTGGGCTACACCTTC. It codes for CSAVTGGDALGYTF. The chain employs TRBV29-1 and TRBJ1-2; D is possibly TRBD1 (5 bases). Germline V gene data show CDR1 as SQVTM and CDR2 as ANQGSEA. Trimming removed 7 bases at V and 8 bases at J, with 23 bases between. This CDR3 region has 14 residues.

J is TRBJ2-2 and V is TRBV23-1; D gene uncertain. TRBV23-1 qualifies as an ORF whose function is uncertain. Between the trimmed V and J ends, which lost 1 base and 7 bases, there was a span of 7 bases. The CDR3 contains 13 residues. The CDR3 sequence is CASSQYRSGELFF. CDR3 coding DNA: TGCGCCAGCAGTCAATATCGGAGCGGGGAGCTGTTTTTT.

The rearrangement joins TRBV19 to TRBJ2-7, with 8 bases aligning to TRBD2. J gave up 5 bases and V 4 bases, and 13 bases lay outside the gene matches. The germline gives CDR1 LNHDA, CDR2 SQIVND (reference sequence). The CDR3 is 16 amino acids. This CDR3 is CASSTGRRTSYHEQYF. DNA of the CDR3: TGTGCCAGTAGTACCGGAAGAAGGACTAGCTACCACGAGCAGTACTTC.

This chain links TRBV19 with TRBJ1-2; 7 nucleotides align to TRBD1. J gave up 3 bases and V 4 bases, and 5 bases lay outside the gene matches. The germline V gene encodes CDR1 LNHDA and CDR2 SQIVND (reference sequence). This CDR3 spans 14 amino acids. The CDR3 DNA reads as TGTGCCAGTAGTAGGAACAGGGGCGACTATGGCTACACCTTC. As protein: CASSRNRGDYGYTF.

The CDR3 sequence is CASSSPQGTSGTPRPNTGELFF. CDR3 nucleotide sequence: TGTGCCAGCAGCTCTCCCCAGGGGACTAGCGGGACCCCTCGACCGAACACCGGGGAGCTGTTTTTT. J is TRBJ2-2 and V is TRBV21-1; the D call in the table, TRBD2, was not verified against the DNA. TRBV21-1 is shown as a pseudogene. The CDR3 has 22 residues.

The rearrangement links TRBV10-3 to TRBJ2-1, with D perhaps TRBD2 (5 bases). The CDR3 has 16 amino acids. Germline CDR1 reads ENHRY; CDR2 reads SYGVKD. The V end was cut by 1 base, the J end by 7 bases, with 17 bases between. The CDR3 nucleotides are TGTGCCATCAGTGAGTACCCTAGAGTCGCGGGTAATGAGCAGTTCTTC. Its translation: CAISEYPRVAGNEQFF.

This clone was seen just once. The chain carries TRBV9 and TRBJ1-2, with TRBD1 matching over 10 bases. CDR3 size: 16 residues. The germline CDR1 and CDR2 sequences are SGDLS and YYNGEE. The V segment lost 0 bases and the J segment 2 bases; nucleotides outside the gene matches: 4. The CDR3 sequence: CASSVAGTGENYGYTF. The CDR3 region has the DNA TGTGCCAGCAGCGTAGCCGGGACAGGGGAAAACTATGGCTACACCTTC.

The chain carries TRBV28 and TRBJ2-7; 7 bases are shared with TRBD1. The germline V gene encodes CDR1 MDHEN and CDR2 SYDVKM. Germline trimming cut 5 bases from V and 0 bases from J; bases unmatched to any gene: 4. There are 14 residues in the CDR3. CDR3 sequence reads: CASSPGQFSYEQYF. The CDR3 DNA is TGTGCCAGCAGTCCGGGACAGTTCTCCTACGAGCAGTACTTC.

The gene calls are TRBV6-1 and TRBJ1-1; the D is unclear. Germline lookup yields CDR1 MNHNS and CDR2 SASEGT. The CDR3 length is 14 residues. V lost 4 bases and J lost 1, with 10 bases in between. The CDR3 DNA follows: TGTGCCAGCAGTGTGGGAGGTAGGAACACTGAAGCTTTCTTT. Protein sequence: CASSVGGRNTEAFF.

The rearrangement joins TRBV7-9 to TRBJ2-1; 8 bases match TRBD2. The V gene end was trimmed by 4 bases and the J gene end by 0 bases; junction bases not matched to a gene: 14. The CDR3 extends over 19 amino acids. Germline V gene lookup returns CDR1 SEHNR and CDR2 FQNEAQ (reference sequence). CDR3 DNA: TGTGCCAGCAGCTACACCCCCCTGCGAAGCGGGGGCTCCTACAATGAGCAGTTCTTC. This codes for CASSYTPLRSGGSYNEQFF.

The chain employs TRBV9 and TRBJ1-1; maybe TRBD1 (5 bases). V dropped 6 bases and J dropped 3 bases, with 9 bases sitting between them. The CDR3 is 12 amino acids. From germline, CDR1 is SGDLS and CDR2 YYNGEE. The CDR3 loop is CASKGEDTEAFF. The CDR3 coding sequence is TGTGCCAGCAAAGGGGAGGACACTGAAGCTTTCTTT.

CDR3 sequence (DNA): TGTGCCAGCAGTTCCCCCCTAGCGAACGAGCAGTACTTC. This gives the protein CASSSPLANEQYF. The chain is built from TRBV27 and TRBJ2-7; tentatively, D is TRBD2 (6 bases). Germline CDR1 and CDR2: MNHEY and SMNVEV (reference sequence). Trimming pared 4 bases from V and 5 bases from J, leaving 12 bases between. The CDR3 loop spans 13 amino acids.

The V and J genes are TRBV6-6 and TRBJ1-6; 7 positions agree with TRBD1. Germline V lookup: CDR1 MNHNY, CDR2 SVGAGI (reference sequence). After removal of 5 bases from V and 6 bases from J, the junction contained 7 bases not matched to a gene. The CDR3 spans 15 residues. CDR3 region: CASSPEGQTNSPLHF. DNA for the CDR3: TGTGCCAGCAGTCCCGAGGGACAGACTAATTCACCCCTCCACTTT.

The V call is TRBV15, the J call TRBJ2-7; TRBD2 aligns across 7 bases. CDR1 LNHNV and CDR2 YYDKDF come from the germline V gene (reference sequence). The CDR3 spans 14 residues. Trimming cost V 1 base and J 5 bases; bases outside gene matches: 5. CDR3 nucleotides: TGTGCCACCAGCAGAGGGGCGGGAGCCGACGAGCAGTACTTC. Its translation: CATSRGAGADEQYF.

The chain combines TRBV18 with TRBJ2-3, with 7 nucleotides matching TRBD2. CDR3 length equals 14 residues. The J segment lost 4 bases and the V segment lost 2 bases, leaving 3 bases of the junction unmatched. The germline V gene encodes CDR1 KGHSH and CDR2 LQKENI. The CDR3 coding sequence is TGTGCCAGCTCACCAAGGGCGGGGGCAGATACGCAGTATTTT. This translates into CASSPRAGADTQYF.

The chain employs TRBV4-1 and TRBJ2-3; the match to TRBD2 covers 7 bases. The CDR3 spans 17 residues. The V gene's germline CDR1 is MGHRA and CDR2 YSYEKL. The V gene end was trimmed by 5 bases and the J gene end by 1 base; junction bases not matched to a gene: 12. This CDR3 reads CASSRVQTSAGTDTQYF. The CDR3 nucleotides are TGCGCCAGCAGCAGGGTGCAAACTAGCGCTGGCACAGATACGCAGTATTTT.

The rearrangement uses TRBV25-1 and TRBJ1-6; TRBD1 matches 7 bases. The junction had 10 bases not matched to a gene; V was cut back by 1 base and J by 7 bases. CDR1 MGHDK and CDR2 SYGVNS come from the germline V gene. The CDR3 has 17 residues. CDR3 nucleotide sequence: TGTGCCAGCAGTGAATTAAAGGGGGCGGCTCAAAATTCACCCCTCCACTTT. Translating gives CASSELKGAAQNSPLHF.

A note on this clone: Other DNA sequences in this specimen translate into the identical CDR3. The V and J genes are TRBV28 and TRBJ1-5, with TRBD1 matching 7 bases. This CDR3 is built from 16 residues. Germline CDR1 is MDHEN and CDR2 is SYDVKM. After removal of 6 bases from V and 2 bases from J, the junction contained 10 bases not matched to a gene. Here the CDR3 reads CASRQGGSRGNQPQHF. In DNA form, the CDR3 reads TGTGCCAGCAGGCAGGGGGGCTCGAGGGGCAATCAGCCCCAGCATTTT. The complete variable domain, with remaining parts taken from reference TRBV28 and TRBJ1-5, reads DVKVTQSSRYLVKRTGEKVFLECVQDMDHENMFWYRQDPGLGLRLIYFSYDVKMKEKGDIPEGYSVSREKKERFSLILESASTNQTSMYLCASRQGGSRGNQPQHFGDGTRLSIL.

The rearrangement uses TRBV9 and TRBJ1-2; 10 nucleotides match TRBD1. Unmatched junction bases numbered 3, after V lost 3 bases and J lost 7 bases. In germline, CDR1 is SGDLS, CDR2 YYNGEE. The CDR3 runs to 13 residues. The CDR3 is CASSDGQGGGYTF. As DNA, the CDR3 is TGTGCCAGCAGCGATGGACAGGGGGGTGGCTACACCTTC.

The chain has TRBV7-6 and TRBJ2-1; no definite D call. Germline V gives CDR1 SGHVS, CDR2 FNYEAQ. This CDR3 spans 14 amino acids. Trimming took off 0 bases at V and 5 bases at J, with 8 bases between the two ends. The CDR3 is CASSLAQTHNEQFF. CDR3 bases: TGTGCCAGCAGCTTAGCGCAGACACACAATGAGCAGTTCTTC.

The CDR3 DNA is TGTGCCAGCAGCTTTAAGAGACTAGCGGGAGGAGATACGCAGTATTTT. Translated: CASSFKRLAGGDTQYF. V gene TRBV5-4 combines with J gene TRBJ2-3, with 13 bases identical to TRBD2. Unmatched junction bases numbered 5, after V lost 2 bases and J lost 5 bases. Germline assignment: CDR1 SGHNT and CDR2 YYREEE (reference sequence). This CDR3 is built from 16 residues.